This TCR beta chain derives from a study of blood T cell repertoires in COVID-19 (dated by TCRdb to 2018 to 2021). For context, the study as a whole: Samples from collaborators originated in the United States, Italy and Spain and spanned both the acute and convalescent phases of COVID-19. Deeply sampled blood TCRbeta repertoires from subjects exposed to, actively infected with, or recovered from COVID-19 were included in the dataset. The material from the prospective study consisted of cDNA or gDNA derived from T cells, B-cell-depleted T cells, or PBMCs. Where HLA class I and class II types were available, the types were taken from metadata supplied by the sample provider, not from assay-based typing. The repertoires were made available in a free public database intended to serve as a resource for research on the immune response to SARS-CoV-2. Nearly every sample came with metadata listing a de-identified subject ID, COVID-19 status, age in years and sex. Samples were obtained from the ongoing ImmuneRACE study (first 160 participants) and from 950 to 1,500 subjects provided by 6 global collaborators. Here is what the overall study found, with its caveats: How much clinical and demographic metadata was included differed by source and by participant, and the metadata was provided uncurated.

The immunoSEQ Assay, a bias-controlled multiplex PCR, was used to amplify TCRbeta CDR3 regions from genomic DNA. From the authors' description of their analysis: The number of nucleated cells in each sample was estimated by amplification of reference gene primers within the assay. To quantify the absolute abundance of each unique TCRbeta CDR3 rearrangement, sequence reads were collapsed and filtered. For each sample, productive Simpson clonality was calculated as the square root of Simpson's diversity index across productive rearrangements. TCRdb took over this immuneACCESS table, retaining in-frame rearrangements with V and J assigned. Such tables are incomplete; in checked studies, under half of the missing clones stem from an unresolved V gene, and the remainder is unexplained. That table gives V, J and clone size, and the DNA gave D and trimming. The table for this sample lists around 620,000 clones; 75% to 90% of them were counted only once. 0.2% to 0.3% of the sample is taken by the ten largest.

With regard to this clone: This clone's antigen is unknown. No much larger clone is present one base from it, and per-base qualities are unavailable.

The trim is 2 bases for V and 1 base for J, with a gap of 9 bases between the germline ends. The germline V gene specifies SGHRS as CDR1 and YFSETQ as CDR2. The CDR3 measures 14 amino acids from cysteine to phenylalanine. The sequence is cut down to CDR3 DNA, 42 bases in frame from base 1. Each collaborating institution followed its own protocols to collect whole blood in K2EDTA tubes. For TCRbeta analysis, collaborators shipped samples as frozen whole blood, isolated PBMCs, or DNA extracted from either of those sample types. Recombination joined TRBV5-1 with TRBJ1-1; too little of a D gene remains to name it. The clonotype was recovered from a woman aged 18-29 years with acute or convalescent COVID-19. Sequencing was done on a sample of peripheral blood. The CDR3 loop reads CASSLTETNTEAFF. In nucleotide form, the sequence is TGCGCCAGCAGCTTAACAGAAACGAACACTGAAGCTTTCTTT.